This TCR beta chain emerged from a study of blood T cell repertoires in COVID-19. Study in general: The United States, Italy and Spain supplied acute and convalescent COVID-19 samples. T cells, B-cell-depleted T cells, or PBMCs provided the cDNA or gDNA that served as material.

In the authors' workflow: Reference gene primer amplification in the assay estimated nucleated cell counts. Data came from immunoSEQ multiplex PCR; TCRdb stores just in-frame clones and leaves some out. That table supplies the V and J calls and clone size; D and trimming were determined from the DNA. The table has 250,000 or so clones, 85% seen once. CDR3 length: 16 amino acids. CDR1 is KGHDR, CDR2 SFDVKD, per germline. The J segment lost 1 base and the V segment lost 4 bases, leaving 6 bases of the junction unmatched. The sequence derives from a woman in her sixties or seventies with active or convalescent COVID-19. The sequenced material came from peripheral blood. J is TRBJ2-5 and V is TRBV24-1; 9 positions agree with TRBD2. CDR3 DNA sequence: TGTGCCACCAGTGAGGGACGACTAGCGGCCCAAGAGACCCAGTACTTC. It encodes CATSEGRLAAQETQYF.